These 15 T cell receptor beta chains share one sample of origin, sequenced in a study of PD-L1 blockade in urothelial cancer. Using immunoSEQ multiplex PCR, the repertoire was profiled, and TCRdb retains in-frame clones only, with some absent. The table lists about 49,000 clones, about 85% of them singletons. The sample was PBMCs, taken around atezolizumab (anti-PD-L1) treatment. Receptors were obtained from a man between 60 and 75 years old with urothelial cancer.

The gene calls are TRBV10-3 and TRBJ2-3; D remains ambiguous. The V end lost 3 bases, the J end lost 11 bases, and 12 bases lay between the germline ends. This CDR3 comprises 12 residues. Germline V gene sequence: CDR1 ENHRY, CDR2 SYGVKD. CDR3 DNA: TGTGCCATCAGTGATACTACCTCGGTGCAGTATTTT. This encodes CAISDTTSVQYF.

V gene TRBV11-2 combines with J gene TRBJ1-6; 8 nucleotides agree with TRBD1. Trimming at V came to 0 bases and at J to 7 bases, leaving 5 bases not matched to a gene. This CDR3 spans 16 amino acids. Looked up from germline, CDR1 is SGHAT and CDR2 is FQNNGV. The CDR3 bases are TGTGCCAGCAGCTTAGACGGGGCAGGGGGCAATTCACCCCTCCACTTT. Translated: CASSLDGAGGNSPLHF.

The genes are TRBV7-3 and TRBJ1-1; TRBD1 might be the D (6 bases). The V and J ends lost 4 bases and 1 base respectively, with 16 bases between them. Germline V gives CDR1 SGHTA, CDR2 FQGTGA. The CDR3 is 16 residues long. CDR3 loop: CASSSTPGQPNTEAFF. DNA of the CDR3: TGTGCCAGCAGCTCTACCCCGGGACAACCGAACACTGAAGCTTTCTTT.

The sample holds a few counts of this clone. The gene calls are TRBV27 and TRBJ1-1; 12 bases fit TRBD1. The junction had 9 bases not matched to a gene; V was cut back by 3 bases and J by 7 bases. CDR1 and CDR2 from the germline V gene are MNHEY and SMNVEV (reference sequence). The CDR3 has 16 residues. CDR3: CASSLLGTGGVGEAFF. CDR3 nucleotides: TGTGCCAGCAGTTTGTTAGGGACAGGGGGCGTGGGTGAAGCTTTCTTT.

This chain uses TRBV30 with TRBJ2-3; the D is unclear. The CDR3 extends over 12 amino acids. Germline V lookup: CDR1 GTSNPN, CDR2 SVGIG (reference sequence). The ends were cut back, 2 bases at V and 3 bases at J, with 6 bases in the middle. The CDR3 protein is CAWSLLTDTQYF. The CDR3 DNA sequence: TGTGCCTGGAGTTTACTTACAGATACGCAGTATTTT.

The V and J genes are TRBV19 and TRBJ2-7; D possibly corresponds to TRBD1 (5 bases). The germline V and J ends were trimmed by 3 bases and 4 bases, with 10 bases remaining between them. The CDR3 spans 13 residues. CDR1 is LNHDA and CDR2 is SQIVND in the germline V gene (reference sequence). The CDR3 DNA reads as TGTGCCAGTAGTATCTCACGACAGTACGAGCAGTACTTC. Residues: CASSISRQYEQYF.

V gene TRBV19 combines with J gene TRBJ2-5, with TRBD1 as a possible D gene (6 bases). The CDR3 length is 14 residues. Trimming removed 6 bases from V and 6 bases from J, with 17 bases in between. The germline gives CDR1 LNHDA, CDR2 SQIVND (reference sequence). CDR3 DNA sequence: TGTGCCAGTAGCACTCAGGGGACCGGGAAGACCCAGTACTTC. This codes for CASSTQGTGKTQYF.

This clone is a singleton in its sample. J is TRBJ1-1 and V is TRBV7-9, with D possibly being TRBD1 (5 bases). There are 14 residues in the CDR3. The germline V gene encodes CDR1 SEHNR and CDR2 FQNEAQ (reference sequence). The V end lost 5 bases, the J end lost 0 bases, and 10 bases lay between the germline ends. CDR3 region: CASSGRGMNTEAFF. DNA for the CDR3: TGTGCCAGCAGCGGGAGGGGAATGAACACTGAAGCTTTCTTT.

J is TRBJ2-3 and V is TRBV5-1; D ambiguous. Trimming left V 0 bases short and J 6 bases short, with 14 bases between. The CDR3 is 15 amino acids. CDR1 is SGHRS and CDR2 is YFSETQ in the germline V gene. As DNA, the CDR3 is TGCGCCAGCAGCTTGGCGGCAAGAGGCGTCGATACGCAGTATTTT. Amino acid sequence: CASSLAARGVDTQYF.

V is TRBV30 and J is TRBJ2-3, with 10 bases fitting TRBD1. The CDR3 runs 13 residues. Germline CDR1 GTSNPN, CDR2 SVGIG (reference sequence). Germline trimming cut 5 bases from V and 3 bases from J; bases unmatched to any gene: 2. The CDR3, as DNA: TGTGCCTGGGGACAGGGGGTAACAGATACGCAGTATTTT. This codes for CAWGQGVTDTQYF.

This clone is a singleton in its sample. This sequence joins TRBV4-2 and TRBJ2-5; 7 nucleotides align to TRBD2. Trimming at V came to 2 bases and at J to 2 bases, leaving 14 bases not matched to a gene. The CDR3 runs 18 residues. The germline gives CDR1 LGHNA, CDR2 YNFKEQ. This CDR3 reads CASSQNPGGIRGQETQYF. Written as DNA, the CDR3 is TGTGCCAGCAGCCAAAACCCGGGGGGTATCCGGGGTCAAGAGACCCAGTACTTC.

The rearrangement joins TRBV7-9 to TRBJ2-5; 9 bases are a match to TRBD1. Germline V CDR1 and CDR2: SEHNR, FQNEAQ (reference sequence). The junction had 7 bases not matched to a gene; V was cut back by 4 bases and J by 4 bases. The CDR3 extends over 15 amino acids. The CDR3, as DNA: TGTGCCAGCAGCTCCCGGGACAGGGACCTAGAGACCCAGTACTTC. Translation: CASSSRDRDLETQYF.

J is TRBJ2-5 and V is TRBV4-1, with 10 bases identical to TRBD2. Per the germline V gene, CDR1 is MGHRA and CDR2 is YSYEKL. Trimming removed 2 bases from V and 3 bases from J; junction bases left unmatched: 6. CDR3 length: 16 residues. CDR3 nucleotides: TGCGCCAGCAGCCAATTAGCGGGGGGCACCAAAGAGACCCAGTACTTC. Protein: CASSQLAGGTKETQYF.

The rearrangement links TRBV9 to TRBJ2-5, with 13 nucleotides matching TRBD2. Per germline, CDR1 SGDLS and CDR2 YYNGEE. The junction had 3 bases not matched to a gene; V was cut back by 4 bases and J by 3 bases. The CDR3 has 15 residues. The CDR3 nucleotides read TGTGCCAGCAGCTACGGACTAGCGGGAGAAGAGACCCAGTACTTC. Translating gives CASSYGLAGEETQYF.

The CDR3 nucleotides are TGTGCCAGCAGCCGAGGGGGGGAGGGATCACCCCTCCACTTT. It yields the protein CASSRGGEGSPLHF. The chain combines TRBV9 with TRBJ1-6, with D possibly matching TRBD1 (6 bases). This CDR3 has 14 amino acids. Trimming left V 4 bases short and J 10 bases short, with 15 bases between. The germline gives CDR1 SGDLS, CDR2 YYNGEE.